This TCR beta chain was retrieved from a study of blood T cell repertoires in COVID-19 (dated by TCRdb to the early 2020s). In the study overall: Samples covering the acute and convalescent phases of COVID-19 were provided by collaborators in the United States, Italy and Spain. The material from the prospective study consisted of cDNA or gDNA derived from T cells, B-cell-depleted T cells, or PBMCs. Subjects who had been exposed to COVID-19, were actively infected with it, or had recovered from it provided the deeply sampled blood TCRbeta repertoires that made up the dataset. The repertoires were made available in a free public database intended to serve as a resource for research on the immune response to SARS-CoV-2. Samples were obtained from the ongoing ImmuneRACE study (first 160 participants) and from 1,254 subjects provided by 6 global collaborators. The sample metadata nearly always contained a de-identified subject ID, COVID-19 status, age in years and sex. Where available, HLA class I and class II types were obtained from metadata supplied by the sample provider rather than from assay-based typing.

Enrolling through a virtual design, the prospective study's participants ranged in age from about 18 to 100 years and lived across roughly 23 United States geographic areas. Cohort assignment in the prospective study relied on participant-reported clinical history from a screening survey and a study questionnaire. In the prospective study, whole blood, serum and a nasopharyngeal or oropharyngeal swab were collected from each participant by mobile phlebotomists. Prospective study participants could optionally give additional blood draws and questionnaires over an approximately 2-month period. Before DNA extraction, blood samples from the prospective study were shipped at room temperature or frozen. Overall study outcomes, separate from this receptor: How much clinical and demographic metadata was included differed by source and by participant, and the metadata was provided uncurated.

About this clone itself: Its antigen is unknown. The sample holds no much larger clone one base away, and base qualities are not on file.

The immunoSEQ Assay, a bias-controlled multiplex PCR, was used to amplify TCRbeta CDR3 regions from genomic DNA. As for the authors' bioinformatics: Within the assay, amplification of reference gene primers was used to estimate how many nucleated cells each sample contained. Sequence reads were collapsed and filtered to measure the absolute abundance of every unique TCRbeta CDR3 rearrangement. Productive Simpson clonality was computed per sample as the square root of Simpson's diversity index over productive rearrangements. The source is immuneACCESS, and TCRdb retained only in-frame sequences with V and J called. Part of the clones is not carried over; for the studies checked, unresolved V genes explain less than half of this, and the remainder is unexplained. Clone size and the V and J calls come from that table; the DNA yielded D and trimming. Present in this sample are about 250,000 clones, 70% to 90% of which were seen just once. The leading ten clones occupy approximately 8.6% of the sample.

Measured from the cysteine to the phenylalanine, the CDR3 is 13 residues long. Solely the CDR3 DNA is kept, with 39 bases framed from the first base. After removal of 7 bases from V and 5 bases from J, the junction retains 6 bases not matched to a gene. CDR1 SGHAT and CDR2 FQNNGV are derived from the germline V gene. The chain uses TRBV11-2 and TRBJ2-5, with 8 junctional bases fitting TRBD2. The TCR was taken from a woman between 45 and 65 years old with acute COVID-19. Sequences were obtained from PBMCs or T cells enriched from blood (not recorded which). The DNA sequence is as follows: TGTGCCAGCACGGGGGGGGCTGGGGAGACCCAGTACTTC. It specifies CASTGGAGETQYF.